The entry that follows covers one T cell receptor beta chain sequence. What it recognizes is unknown. The source of the sample is a study of T cell repertoires in cytomegalovirus infection. General study results and limits: Within the response measured ex vivo, HLA-C-restricted CMV-specific TCR beta clonotypes were dominant.

TCRdb re-analysed the reads in MiXCR, keeping a single row per CDR3 protein. The top ten hold around 12% of the sample, which has some 800,000 distinct CDR3 sequences, almost 30% seen once. The V gene end was trimmed by 3 bases and the J gene end by 9 bases; junction bases not matched to a gene: 12. The CDR3 has 15 residues. The germline CDR1 and CDR2 sequences are DFQATT and SNEGSKA (reference sequence). The V and J genes are TRBV20-1 and TRBJ2-1; 9 positions agree with TRBD2. This sample comprised cultured CD8+ T cells from PBMCs, obtained from culture after CMV antigen stimulation. The TCR was taken from a human donor in good health (CMV status not recorded). Some clones in this sample may be carry-over from other donors' samples. As DNA, the CDR3 is TGCAGTGCTAGGGAGGTAGGCGGGGGGGCCACTGAGCAGTTCTTC. This sequence encodes CSAREVGGGATEQFF.